The clone carrying this T cell receptor (beta chain) was seen a handful of times. Its antigen is not identified. The data were taken from a study of Ad26.COV2.S vaccination and SARS-CoV-2 variants. Overall study results and limits: From the TCR breadth and depth analyses, total T cell responses may have been underestimated. Participants in the vaccine arm had higher spike-specific TCR breadth; placebo recipients had lower.

This CDR3 has 14 residues. V was clipped by 7 bases and J by 4 bases, with 14 bases between them. The germline gives CDR1 LNHDA, CDR2 SQIVND (reference sequence). Generated by immunoSEQ multiplex PCR, the TCRdb table keeps only in-frame clones and is missing some. The sample holds approximately 340,000 clones, about 91% seen once. The chain carries TRBV19 and TRBJ2-1; weak D call: TRBD2 (5 bases). The origin of this receptor is a human donor who had recovered from COVID-19. Sequencing was performed on peripheral blood, taken after recovery from COVID-19. CDR3 DNA sequence: TGTGCCAGTACCCCTAGCCCCAGGTACAATGAGCAGTTCTTC. It is translated as CASTPSPRYNEQFF.